The clone carrying this T cell receptor beta chain appeared many times. What it binds is not known. TCRbeta library construction was performed incorporating unique molecular identifiers. TCRdb re-called the PCR reads with MiXCR, one entry per CDR3 protein. This table has roughly 120,000 distinct CDR3 sequences, roughly 23% appearing once. The sample is drawn from a study of T-cell reconstitution after alpha-beta-depleted transplantation in children. Study-level points and caveats: Where some patients showed high TCRbeta diversity at day 60, it came from recipient T cells and thymic progenitors that had survived. Expanded clones from the graft, numbering several hundred, reportedly supplied alpha-beta T cells about two months after transplant.

The ends were cut back, 7 bases at V and 2 bases at J, with 14 bases in the middle. The CDR3 loop spans 15 amino acids. The rearrangement uses TRBV12-3 or TRBV12-4 and TRBJ2-2; D unresolved. The receptor's source is a male patient aged 2-9 years who had a stem cell transplant for chronic granulomatous disease, so the T cells may come from the graft donor. The sample here was PBMCs, mostly from graft donor cells, taken 180 days after TCRalphabeta/CD19-depleted stem cell transplant. The chain's CDR3 is CASIKERLNTGELFF. The CDR3 DNA is TGTGCCAGCATAAAGGAACGCCTCAACACCGGGGAGCTGTTTTTT.